This T cell receptor (beta chain) was obtained from a study of T cell responses to AZD1222 COVID-19 vaccine. Points from the study as a whole: The donor cohort was predominantly white British with a female majority, and clonal diversity may have been underestimated. Repertoire samples came only from after the peak T cell response. Compared with day 0, the breadth and depth of the Spike-specific TCR repertoire rose significantly after two doses of AZD1222.

Clones were sequenced by immunoSEQ multiplex PCR, and TCRdb holds only the in-frame ones, with some missing. The sample lists roughly 130,000 clones, roughly 88% occurring once. As for this clone: Its antigen is unidentified.

Trimming at V came to 6 bases and at J to 4 bases, leaving 6 bases not matched to a gene. CDR1 and CDR2 (germline): SNHLY, FYNNEI. This CDR3 spans 15 amino acids. The V and J genes are TRBV2 and TRBJ2-5; 12 bases match TRBD2. The TCR originated in an adult in good health. Material: peripheral blood, obtained on day 0 of MenACWY control vaccination. The DNA of the CDR3 is TGTGCCAGCAGAGGGACTAGCGGGCCAGGAGAGACCCAGTACTTC. Protein sequence: CASRGTSGPGETQYF.